The 29 T cell receptor beta chains given below trace back to one sample, sequenced in a study of Graves' ophthalmopathy and Graves' hyperthyroidism. Transcripts of RNA were the source for amplifying TCR beta CDR3 regions. Second-round multiplex PCR followed a first-round RT-PCR using HTBI primers. MiXCR was run by TCRdb on the multiplex PCR reads, yielding one entry per CDR3 protein. The profile covers hundreds of thousands of distinct CDR3 sequences, with about an eighth appearing a single time and roughly 10% taken by the ten largest. The material sequenced was blood. The receptor set was obtained from a woman in her 30s with Graves' ophthalmopathy.

Of note for this clonotype: A single base separates this from a much larger clone, so it may be a read error. The rearrangement links TRBV24-1 to TRBJ2-5; a possible D gene is TRBD2 (7 bases). This CDR3 has 13 amino acids. Germline values: CDR1 KGHDR, CDR2 SFDVKD. CDR3 amino acids: CATSVGGQETEYF. The CDR3 DNA is TGTGCCACCAGTGTGGGGGGGCAAGAGACCGAGTACTTC.

At least ten counts were recorded for this clonotype. V is TRBV6-1 and J is TRBJ1-1; the D gene is possibly TRBD1 (6 bases). The CDR3 length is 14 residues. Per the germline V gene, CDR1 is MNHNS and CDR2 is SASEGT. V lost 1 base and J lost 1, with 7 bases in between. The CDR3 is CASSEGQENTEAFF. The CDR3 DNA is TGTGCCAGCAGTGAAGGACAGGAGAACACTGAAGCTTTCTTT.

This clonotype was counted many times. This chain connects TRBV20-1 to TRBJ1-2; D not resolved. The ends were cut back, 3 bases at V and 8 bases at J, with 16 bases in the middle. The length of the CDR3 is 13 residues. Germline CDR1 and CDR2: DFQATT and SNEGSKA (reference sequence). The CDR3 reads CSASDFWGRGYTF. CDR3 in DNA: TGCAGTGCTAGCGACTTCTGGGGAAGAGGCTACACCTTC.

This clonotype came up many times. J is TRBJ2-2 and V is TRBV15; 7 bases agree with TRBD1. This CDR3 contains 15 residues. Trimming removed 2 bases from V and 8 bases from J; junction bases left unmatched: 8. CDR1 and CDR2 from the germline V gene are LNHNV and YYDKDF (reference sequence). The CDR3 nucleotides read TGTGCCACCAGCAGATCCCCCAGGGGGAATGGGGAGCTGTTTTTT. Protein sequence: CATSRSPRGNGELFF.

The sample holds many counts of this clonotype. CDR3 DNA sequence: TGTGCCAGCAGTGAAGGGACAGGGGATGGAAACACCATATATTTT. As protein: CASSEGTGDGNTIYF. The chain combines TRBV2 with TRBJ1-3; 9 nucleotides line up with TRBD1. Germline V gene sequence: CDR1 SNHLY, CDR2 FYNNEI. V was clipped by 1 base and J by 3 bases; unmatched bases: 1. The CDR3 is made up of 15 amino acids.

There are many counts of this clonotype. The V call is TRBV20-1, the J call TRBJ2-5; D not certain. This CDR3 has 12 amino acids. The germline V gene encodes CDR1 DFQATT and CDR2 SNEGSKA (reference sequence). The CDR3: CTPDPNQETQYF. CDR3 DNA: TGCACCCCCGACCCCAACCAAGAGACCCAGTACTTC.

V gene TRBV20-1 combines with J gene TRBJ2-7; D is unresolved. V lost 8 bases to trimming and J lost 0 bases, with 17 bases between them. The CDR3 contains 14 residues. Germline V CDR1 and CDR2: DFQATT, SNEGSKA (reference sequence). As DNA, the CDR3 is TGCAGTACCCTAGGAGCGACGGACTCCTACGAGCAGTACTTC. Translated: CSTLGATDSYEQYF.

This clonotype turned up a few times. The CDR3 is CATGAGASVVGTQYF. The CDR3 DNA reads TGTGCCACCGGGGCGGGGGCCTCCGTGGTTGGGACCCAGTACTTC. The chain carries TRBV6-1 and TRBJ2-5, with TRBD2 as a possible D gene (7 bases). V dropped 10 bases and J dropped 7 bases, with 25 bases sitting between them. Germline V gene lookup returns CDR1 MNHNS and CDR2 SASEGT. The CDR3 is made up of 15 amino acids.

V gene TRBV19 combines with J gene TRBJ1-1; no reliable D call. Germline CDR1 is LNHDA and CDR2 is SQIVND (reference sequence). The V and J ends lost 0 bases and 6 bases respectively, with 11 bases between them. There are 14 residues in the CDR3. This chain's CDR3 is CASSIDLPVPEAFF. The CDR3, as DNA: TGTGCCAGTAGTATAGATCTCCCCGTCCCTGAAGCTTTCTTT.

The chain employs TRBV4-1 and TRBJ2-7, with unresolved D. The CDR3 is 16 amino acids. Germline values: CDR1 MGHRA, CDR2 YSYEKL. The ends were cut back, 4 bases at V and 4 bases at J, with 20 bases in the middle. This CDR3 is CASSPGAARRPYEQYF. In DNA, the CDR3 is TGCGCCAGCAGCCCCGGCGCGGCCCGACGGCCTTACGAGCAGTACTTC.

This clonotype was found many times. The J gene is TRBJ1-2, the V gene TRBV20-1; D is unresolved. The V gene lost 5 bases and the J gene lost 8 bases, with 12 bases spanning the gap. Per germline, CDR1 DFQATT and CDR2 SNEGSKA (reference sequence). This CDR3 contains 11 residues. CDR3 loop: CSAGRSGGYTF. Here the CDR3 DNA reads TGCAGTGCTGGCCGATCGGGGGGCTACACCTTC.

The V call is TRBV9, the J call TRBJ2-2, with 10 bases matching TRBD1. Germline CDR1 SGDLS, CDR2 YYNGEE. The length of the CDR3 is 16 residues. V lost 3 bases to trimming and J lost 4 bases; unmatched junction nucleotides: 6. CDR3 sequence reads: CASSAKDRGLTGELFF. CDR3 DNA sequence: TGTGCCAGCAGCGCAAAAGACAGGGGGCTCACCGGGGAGCTGTTTTTT.

The V gene is TRBV5-1, the J gene TRBJ1-1; D is perhaps TRBD1 (5 bases). The V and J ends lost 5 bases and 4 bases respectively, with 12 bases between them. Germline values: CDR1 SGHRS, CDR2 YFSETQ. The CDR3 length is 13 residues. The DNA of the CDR3 is TGCGCCAGCAGACACATGGGGGGCACTGAAGCTTTCTTT. Protein: CASRHMGGTEAFF. Combining the CDR3 with reference TRBV5-1 and TRBJ1-1 gives the whole variable domain KAGVTQTPRYLIKTRGQQVTLSCSPISGHRSVSWYQQTPGQGLQFLFEYFSETQRNKGNFPGRFSGRQFSNSRSEMNVSTLELGDSALYLCASRHMGGTEAFFGQGTRLTVV.

The genes are TRBV5-1 and TRBJ2-2, with TRBD2 matching over 10 bases. Unmatched junction bases numbered 4, after V lost 7 bases and J lost 10 bases. The germline V gene encodes CDR1 SGHRS and CDR2 YFSETQ. The CDR3 is made up of 12 amino acids. Here the CDR3 DNA reads TGCGCCAGCCGGGGGACTAGCGAGGAGCTGTTTTTT. This gives the protein CASRGTSEELFF.

This clonotype was observed at least ten times. The chain employs TRBV7-2 and TRBJ1-6, with D tentatively TRBD1 (6 bases). The germline V and J ends were trimmed by 2 bases and 10 bases, with 12 bases remaining between them. Germline V gene data show CDR1 as SGHTA and CDR2 as FQGNSA. The CDR3 covers 14 residues. In nucleotides, the CDR3 is TGTGCCAGCAGCTTATACAGGGTTGAGTCACCCCTCCACTTT. This translates into CASSLYRVESPLHF.

This clonotype was recorded at least ten times. This chain uses TRBV3-1 with TRBJ2-7; weak D call: TRBD1 (6 bases). The CDR3 sequence is 15 residues long. In germline, CDR1 is LGHDT, CDR2 YNNKEL (reference sequence). Trimming cost V 1 base and J 3 bases, with 13 bases left between them. The chain's CDR3 is CASSQVYRDRYEQYF. CDR3 coding DNA: TGTGCCAGCAGCCAAGTCTACAGGGACCGCTACGAGCAGTACTTC.

This clonotype was observed many times. The rearrangement uses TRBV6-5 and TRBJ1-1; possible D gene TRBD1, 5 bases. Germline lookup yields CDR1 MNHEY and CDR2 SVGAGI. The CDR3 is made up of 15 amino acids. V gave up 6 bases and J gave up 5 bases, with 19 bases separating them. The CDR3 DNA sequence: TGTGCCAGCAGCGCCATGTGGTTGAAGGGGACTGAAGCTTTCTTT. Protein product: CASSAMWLKGTEAFF.

This clonotype has just a few counts. One end of the junction is discordant with germline, which a read error may explain. J is TRBJ1-5 and V is TRBV19, with TRBD1 as a possible D gene (5 bases). This CDR3 is 13 amino acids long. Per germline, CDR1 LNHDA and CDR2 SQIVND (reference sequence). CDR3 coding DNA: TGTGCCAATAGTAGGGGTAACAATCAGCCCCAGCATTTT. Its translation: CANSRGNNQPQHF. The entire variable domain, with the rest obtained from reference TRBV19 and TRBJ1-5, is as follows: DGGITQSPKYLFRKEGQNVTLSCEQNLNHDAMYWYRQDPGQGLRLIYYSQIVNDFQKGDIAEGYSVSREKKESFPLTVTSAQKNPTAFYLCANSRGNNQPQHFGDGTRLSIL.

This sequence joins TRBV20-1 and TRBJ2-5; 9 nucleotides line up with TRBD2. J gave up 5 bases and V 5 bases, and 12 bases lay outside the gene matches. This CDR3 has 15 residues. Per germline, CDR1 DFQATT and CDR2 SNEGSKA (reference sequence). The CDR3: CSAFGRAAGGETQYF. CDR3 DNA sequence: TGCAGTGCTTTCGGGCGGGCGGCGGGAGGGGAGACCCAGTACTTC.

This clonotype came up many times. The CDR3 loop reads CASSLGRMHTYEQYF. The CDR3 bases are TGTGCCAGCAGCTTGGGGCGGATGCACACCTACGAGCAGTACTTC. The chain couples TRBV13 to TRBJ2-7, with D tentatively TRBD1 (5 bases). Germline loops: CDR1 PRHDT, CDR2 FYEKMQ (reference sequence). V dropped 3 bases and J dropped 2 bases, with 14 bases sitting between them. CDR3 length: 15 residues. The full variable domain, rest sourced from reference TRBV13 and TRBJ2-7, is AAGVIQSPRHLIKEKRETATLKCYPIPRHDTVYWYQQGPGQDPQFLISFYEKMQSDKGSIPDRFSAQQFSDYHSELNMSSLELGDSALYFCASSLGRMHTYEQYFGPGTRLTVT.

This clonotype was seen only a few times. One base away lies a much larger clone, so this may be a sequencing read error. V gene TRBV7-9 combines with J gene TRBJ2-5; D ambiguous. The CDR3 has 16 residues. The V gene's germline CDR1 is SEHNR and CDR2 FQNEAQ (reference sequence). The CDR3 nucleotides are TGTGCCAGCAGCTTAAGAGCGAGTCCCCACCAAGGGACCCAGTACTTC. It yields the protein CASSLRASPHQGTQYF.

This clonotype was seen a few times. The rearrangement uses TRBV29-1 and TRBJ2-5, with D hard to call. Germline assignment: CDR1 SQVTM and CDR2 ANQGSEA. The CDR3 extends over 14 amino acids. Trimming removed 0 bases at V and 2 bases at J, with 10 bases between. The DNA for the CDR3 is TGCAGCGTTGAAGATCCGGCAGCTCAAGAGACCCAGTACTTC. It codes for CSVEDPAAQETQYF.

In its sample, this clonotype was seen many times. The chain uses TRBV27 and TRBJ2-7; D is tentatively TRBD1 or TRBD2 (5 bases each). V lost 3 bases, J lost 1 base, and 16 bases lay in between. Germline assignment: CDR1 MNHEY and CDR2 SMNVEV (reference sequence). The CDR3 length is 16 residues. DNA for the CDR3: TGTGCCAGCAGTTTTAAGGGACCCCCGTGGTCCTACGAGCAGTACTTC. Residues: CASSFKGPPWSYEQYF.

At least ten counts were recorded for this clonotype. The V call is TRBV24-1, the J call TRBJ1-5; weak D call: TRBD1 (6 bases). CDR1 and CDR2 (germline): KGHDR, SFDVKD. The CDR3 loop spans 13 amino acids. Between the trimmed V and J ends, which lost 11 bases and 1 base, there was a span of 11 bases. The CDR3 is CANTGISNQPQHF. The CDR3 DNA reads TGTGCCAACACAGGGATAAGCAATCAGCCCCAGCATTTT.

This clonotype was counted many times. The chain is built from TRBV7-9 and TRBJ2-7; D ambiguous. The length of the CDR3 is 12 residues. Trimming pared 1 base from V and 5 bases from J, leaving 6 bases between. Germline V CDR1 and CDR2: SEHNR, FQNEAQ (reference sequence). DNA for the CDR3: TGTGCCAGCAGCTTAGAGAGGAACGAGCAGTACTTC. This gives the protein CASSLERNEQYF.

The sample holds many counts of this clonotype. The chain combines TRBV2 with TRBJ2-7; 9 bases fit TRBD2. Trimming removed 6 bases from V and 6 bases from J; junction bases left unmatched: 6. Germline V lookup: CDR1 SNHLY, CDR2 FYNNEI. CDR3 size: 13 residues. The CDR3 spells CASRQGLAGEQYF. The CDR3 DNA follows: TGTGCCAGCAGACAGGGACTAGCCGGCGAGCAGTACTTC. Full variable domain (remainder filled in from reference TRBV2 and TRBJ2-7): EPEVTQTPSHQVTQMGQEVILRCVPISNHLYFYWYRQILGQKVEFLVSFYNNEISEKSEIFDDQFSVERPDGSNFTLKIRSTKLEDSAMYFCASRQGLAGEQYFGPGTRLTVT.

Concerning this clonotype: The CDR3 end shows no conserved phenylalanine or tryptophan, and so a read error is likely. This chain connects TRBV6-2 or TRBV6-3 to TRBJ2-7; D is ambiguous. The V end was cut by 5 bases, the J end by 6 bases, with 17 bases between. CDR1 is MNHEY, CDR2 SVGEGT, per germline. This CDR3 comprises 14 residues. This CDR3 is CASSTSSDIGEQYI. CDR3 nucleotides: TGTGCCAGCAGTACCAGCAGCGATATCGGCGAGCAGTACATC.

This clonotype was detected many times. V is TRBV25-1 and J is TRBJ2-7; D remains ambiguous. V was shortened by 4 bases and J by 2 bases, with 6 bases between the two germline ends. The CDR3 runs to 12 residues. Germline V lookup: CDR1 MGHDK, CDR2 SYGVNS. CDR3: CASSGIAYEQYF. DNA of the CDR3: TGTGCCAGCAGTGGAATAGCCTACGAGCAGTACTTC.

This clonotype was detected many times. The chain links TRBV7-9 to TRBJ2-5; possibly TRBD2 for D (5 bases). In germline, CDR1 is SEHNR, CDR2 FQNEAQ (reference sequence). Trimming pared 6 bases from V and 1 base from J, leaving 15 bases between. The CDR3 length is 15 residues. This CDR3 reads CASRAEDWGQETQYF. In nucleotides, the CDR3 is TGTGCCAGCAGGGCGGAGGATTGGGGCCAAGAGACCCAGTACTTC.